This T cell receptor (beta chain) was sequenced in a study of T cells expressing NK-cell markers. On the study more broadly: Sorted CD3+CD56+NKG2C+, CD3+CD56+NKG2C- and CD3+CD56-NKG2C+ T cells provided the TCR beta repertoires. Study findings and constraints: The CD3+CD56-NKG2C+ fraction of a handful of donors was also led by these clonotypes.

The V gene's germline CDR1 is MGHDK and CDR2 SYGVNS. The CDR3 contains 12 residues. Regarding this clonotype: Its specificity is unknown.

Researchers built TCR beta cDNA using 5'RACE template switching with UMIs. No DNA is given; TCRdb re-called the 5' RACE reads and lists each CDR3 protein once. Found here are 550,000 to 600,000 distinct CDR3 sequences; the top ten clones hold 3% to 4.5%. The J gene is TRBJ1-2, the V gene TRBV25-1. Sequencing was performed on blood T cells: a sorted CD56 or NKG2C T cell subset, CD4+ or CD8+ T cells, or bulk PBMC T cells (not recorded which). The clonotype was recovered from a man younger than 30 in good health. The chain's CDR3 is CASTGTVHGYTF.